The clone carrying this TCR beta chain appeared once. Its antigen is currently unknown. Time point noted: recipient sample about 28 days before transplant, after cytoreduction. The sample comes from a study of T cell clonotyping in hematopoietic cell transplantation. Germline assignment: CDR1 SGHRS and CDR2 YFSETQ. The J segment lost 2 bases and the V segment lost 4 bases, leaving 9 bases of the junction unmatched. The length of the CDR3 is 15 residues. Study findings and constraints: After transplant, recipient diversity fell while pathologically expanded clonotypes grew through day 180.

Produced via immunoSEQ multiplex PCR; TCRdb's table is partial and in-frame only. The table lists around 80,000 clones, about 96% of them singletons, with around 1.7% in the top ten. The sequence was collected from a woman aged 45-65 years with acute myeloid leukemia. Some clones in this sample may be carry-over from other donors' samples. V and J are TRBV5-1 and TRBJ2-7; TRBD1 aligns across 7 bases. The material was peripheral blood mononuclear cells, obtained before stem cell transplant. The CDR3, as DNA: TGCGCCAGCAGCCTACGACAGGGCGAGCCCTACGAGCAGTACTTC. It is translated as CASSLRQGEPYEQYF.